The 14 T cell receptor beta chains below come from one sample, sequenced in a study of blood T cell repertoires in COVID-19 (dated by TCRdb to the early 2020s). Library creation used the immunoSEQ multiplex PCR assay. Entries here come from immuneACCESS through TCRdb and include only in-frame sequences with V and J called. Some clones fail to appear in such tables; in the studies checked, an unresolved V gene covers under half of the shortfall, and the cause of the remainder is unknown. This sample lists about 210,000 clones; 83% were detected once. About 2.3% of the sample rests with the top ten. The specimen was peripheral blood. All receptors derive from a woman aged 40 to 49 with active or convalescent COVID-19.

The V and J genes are TRBV3-1 (or the pseudogene TRBV3-2) and TRBJ2-7; the match to TRBD2 covers 8 bases. Losses at the gene ends were 11 bases for V and 7 bases for J; bases not matched to a gene: 16. The CDR3 length is 14 residues. Germline CDR1 and CDR2: LGHDT and YNNKEL (reference sequence). The CDR3 region is CASGAGAPPREQYF. The CDR3 DNA reads as TGTGCCTCTGGAGCGGGAGCCCCCCCGAGGGAGCAGTACTTC.

The genes are TRBV6-1 and TRBJ2-1; D remains ambiguous. The V end was cut by 0 bases, the J end by 9 bases, with 9 bases between. This CDR3 spans 13 amino acids. CDR1 is MNHNS and CDR2 is SASEGT in the germline V gene. CDR3 sequence (DNA): TGTGCCAGCAGTGAAGCCGCGCTACCTGAGCAGTTCTTC. Its protein is CASSEAALPEQFF.

The gene calls are TRBV7-2 and TRBJ1-2; D possibly corresponds to TRBD1 (5 bases). V lost 3 bases and J lost 3, with 8 bases in between. The CDR3 contains 13 residues. The germline V gene has CDR1 SGHTA and CDR2 FQGNSA. CDR3 residues: CASSFTTDYGYTF. CDR3 coding DNA: TGTGCCAGCAGCTTTACGACAGACTATGGCTACACCTTC.

The chain carries TRBV9 and TRBJ1-2; unclear D gene. Trimming took off 4 bases at V and 5 bases at J, with 15 bases between the two ends. The CDR3 covers 14 residues. Germline V gives CDR1 SGDLS, CDR2 YYNGEE. The CDR3 bases are TGTGCCAGCAGCCCCGGGCGGGGAGGGTATGGCTACACCTTC. As protein: CASSPGRGGYGYTF. Full variable domain (remainder filled in from reference TRBV9 and TRBJ1-2): DSGVTQTPKHLITATGQRVTLRCSPRSGDLSVYWYQQSLDQGLQFLIQYYNGEERAKGNILERFSAQQFPDLHSELNLSSLELGDSALYFCASSPGRGGYGYTFGSGTRLTVV.

V gene TRBV7-9 combines with J gene TRBJ1-5; D may be TRBD1 (6 bases). Germline V gene sequence: CDR1 SEHNR, CDR2 FQNEAQ (reference sequence). Trimming removed 5 bases from V and 3 bases from J, with 14 bases in between. The CDR3 runs 15 residues. CDR3 bases: TGTGCCAGCAGCCGGGCAACAGGGTCCAATCAGCCCCAGCATTTT. As protein: CASSRATGSNQPQHF.

The chain links TRBV10-3 to TRBJ1-4, with 11 bases identical to TRBD1. This CDR3 is 15 amino acids long. From germline, CDR1 is ENHRY and CDR2 SYGVKD. V trimming: 2 bases; J trimming: 5 bases; junction bases outside the gene matches: 1. This chain's CDR3 is CAISEGTGGNEKLFF. DNA for the CDR3: TGTGCCATCAGTGAGGGGACAGGGGGAAATGAAAAACTGTTTTTT.

This clone occurred once. This chain uses TRBV19 with TRBJ2-1; 9 bases align to TRBD1. The CDR3 contains 15 residues. Trimming removed 4 bases from V and 4 bases from J; junction bases left unmatched: 5. From germline, CDR1 is LNHDA and CDR2 SQIVND (reference sequence). The CDR3 sequence: CASSNGQGIYNEQFF. CDR3 nucleotide sequence: TGTGCCAGTAGTAATGGACAGGGGATATACAATGAGCAGTTCTTC.

This clone was seen a few times. V usage is TRBV5-1 and J usage is TRBJ1-2; D is unresolved. This CDR3 is built from 13 residues. Trimming shortened V by 0 bases and J by 8 bases, and 11 bases separated the two germline ends. Germline CDR1 and CDR2: SGHRS and YFSETQ. The chain's CDR3 is CASSLAGIEGYTF. For the CDR3, the DNA is TGCGCCAGCAGCTTGGCCGGTATAGAAGGCTACACCTTC. The full variable domain, with the rest looked up from reference TRBV5-1 and TRBJ1-2, is KAGVTQTPRYLIKTRGQQVTLSCSPISGHRSVSWYQQTPGQGLQFLFEYFSETQRNKGNFPGRFSGRQFSNSRSEMNVSTLELGDSALYLCASSLAGIEGYTFGSGTRLTVV.

CDR3 loop: CASSQGTGANSPLHF. The CDR3 coding sequence is TGCGCCAGCAGCCAAGGGACAGGGGCTAACTCACCCCTCCACTTT. The chain is built from TRBV4-1 and TRBJ1-6; 9 bases match TRBD1. V lost 1 base and J lost 10; bases outside the gene matches: 5. Germline V lookup: CDR1 MGHRA, CDR2 YSYEKL. The CDR3 covers 15 residues.

This chain uses TRBV4-2 with TRBJ2-2; TRBD1 is a possible D gene (7 bases). The CDR3 has 14 amino acids. The germline V gene encodes CDR1 LGHNA and CDR2 YNFKEQ. V was clipped by 8 bases and J by 4 bases, with 14 bases between them. CDR3 sequence: CASRDREVTGELFF. In DNA, the CDR3 is TGTGCCAGCCGCGACAGGGAGGTCACCGGGGAGCTGTTTTTT.

The chain has TRBV27 and TRBJ2-1; TRBD2 aligns across 8 bases. This CDR3 spans 15 amino acids. Germline V gene lookup returns CDR1 MNHEY and CDR2 SMNVEV (reference sequence). V gave up 7 bases and J gave up 6 bases; unmatched junction bases: 11. CDR3 coding DNA: TGTGCCAGCACCCTCAGTCTAAGCGGGAGCAATGAGCAGTTCTTC. This gives the protein CASTLSLSGSNEQFF.

Note on this clone: The sample holds other DNA sequences that translate to the same CDR3. The CDR3 region has the DNA TGTGCCAGTACCCGGAACACTGAAGCTTTCTTT. This sequence encodes CASTRNTEAFF. V gene TRBV19 combines with J gene TRBJ1-1; D gene uncertain. V shed 7 bases and J shed 1 base, with 4 bases lying between them. Germline V CDR1 and CDR2: LNHDA, SQIVND (reference sequence). The length of the CDR3 is 11 residues. The full variable domain, rest sourced from reference TRBV19 and TRBJ1-1, is DGGITQSPKYLFRKEGQNVTLSCEQNLNHDAMYWYRQDPGQGLRLIYYSQIVNDFQKGDIAEGYSVSREKKESFPLTVTSAQKNPTAFYLCASTRNTEAFFGQGTRLTVV.

This rearrangement joins TRBV4-1 to TRBJ2-2; D unclear. Germline V gene lookup returns CDR1 MGHRA and CDR2 YSYEKL. This CDR3 spans 14 amino acids. The V end was cut by 3 bases, the J end by 7 bases, with 12 bases between. DNA for the CDR3: TGCGCCAGCAGCCAGCCGAACTCCCACGGGGAGCTGTTTTTT. Translating it yields CASSQPNSHGELFF.

This clone was found once. Distinct nucleotide sequences in the sample also encode this CDR3. J is TRBJ2-7 and V is TRBV7-2, with TRBD1 as a possible D gene (5 bases). Trimming left V 3 bases short and J 2 bases short, with 8 bases between. The CDR3 sequence is 13 residues long. Germline-derived CDR1 and CDR2 are SGHTA and FQGNSA. The chain's CDR3 is CASSFDRAYEQYF. The CDR3 DNA reads as TGTGCCAGCAGCTTTGACAGAGCCTACGAGCAGTACTTC.